This T cell receptor beta chain came from a study of cytomegalovirus exposure and HLA in healthy donors. Points from the study as a whole: The authors later found TCR association rates varying by HLA locus, with DRB1 most and HLA-C fewest.

Note on this clone: The antigen remains unidentified.

The study ran its PCR with 60 Vbeta and 13 Jbeta primers. Generated by immunoSEQ multiplex PCR, the TCRdb table keeps only in-frame clones and is missing some. Of some 180,000 clones in the sample, roughly a tenth were seen once. Trimming took 3 bases from V and 2 from J, leaving 15 bases between them. Germline CDR1 is KGHSH and CDR2 is LQKENI. The CDR3 runs to 16 residues. Everyone who donated was a healthy bone marrow donor. V usage is TRBV18 and J usage is TRBJ2-3; D is perhaps TRBD1 (5 bases). The clonotype originates from a woman aged 30 to 39 in good health and CMV-seropositive. Sequenced material: PBMCs. CDR3 in amino acids: CASSPTTASDTDTQYF. CDR3 nucleotide sequence: TGTGCCAGCTCACCGACGACAGCGTCTGACACAGATACGCAGTATTTT.